These 14 T cell receptor beta chains were sequenced from one sample in a study of T cells in Graves' hyperthyroidism and ophthalmopathy. Regions amplified from RNA transcripts were the TCR beta CDR3 regions. A first-round RT-PCR of the TCR CDR3 used the HTBI primer set. From the multiplex PCR reads, TCRdb called clonotypes with MiXCR, one entry per CDR3 protein. The data contain hundreds of thousands of distinct CDR3 sequences, over 11% of them singletons. Source material: blood. All receptors derive from a woman between 25 and 40 years old with Graves' hyperthyroidism that later progressed to Graves' ophthalmopathy.

This clonotype has a handful of counts. The genes are TRBV9 and TRBJ1-2, with D hard to call. Germline lookup yields CDR1 SGDLS and CDR2 YYNGEE. The CDR3 is 12 amino acids. The V and J ends lost 4 bases and 9 bases respectively, with 13 bases between them. The DNA for the CDR3 is TGTGCCAGCAGCCCCCGTGTGGGCCGCTACACCTTC. Its translation is CASSPRVGRYTF.

The chain employs TRBV5-1 and TRBJ2-1; D may be TRBD1 (7 bases). The CDR3 is made up of 15 amino acids. Trimming took 5 bases from V and 3 from J, leaving 15 bases between them. Germline V gives CDR1 SGHRS, CDR2 YFSETQ. This CDR3 reads CASSRGTEIYNEQFF. For the CDR3, the DNA is TGCGCCAGCAGTCGGGGGACAGAAATCTACAATGAGCAGTTCTTC. The entire variable domain, with the rest obtained from reference TRBV5-1 and TRBJ2-1, is as follows: KAGVTQTPRYLIKTRGQQVTLSCSPISGHRSVSWYQQTPGQGLQFLFEYFSETQRNKGNFPGRFSGRQFSNSRSEMNVSTLELGDSALYLCASSRGTEIYNEQFFGPGTRLTVL.

This clonotype appeared many times. The chain recombines TRBV7-2 with TRBJ1-3; weak D call: TRBD1 (6 bases). The germline gives CDR1 SGHTA, CDR2 FQGNSA. The CDR3 length is 16 residues. V gave up 1 base and J gave up 1 base, with 11 bases separating them. The CDR3 protein is CASSLVTGPSGNTIYF. The CDR3 DNA sequence: TGTGCCAGCAGCTTAGTAACAGGGCCTTCTGGAAACACCATATATTTT.

The chain recombines TRBV19 with TRBJ1-1; 7 nucleotides align to TRBD1. The germline gives CDR1 LNHDA, CDR2 SQIVND (reference sequence). After removal of 7 bases from V and 0 bases from J, the junction contained 5 bases not matched to a gene. The CDR3 sequence is 14 residues long. CDR3 protein: CASTEGQMNTEAFF. The CDR3 DNA sequence: TGTGCCAGTACCGAGGGACAGATGAACACTGAAGCTTTCTTT.

The CDR3: CASKSRTGSETQYF. In DNA, the CDR3 is TGCGCCAGCAAAAGCAGAACAGGATCGGAGACCCAGTACTTC. This chain links TRBV5-1 with TRBJ2-5; weak D call: TRBD1 (5 bases). The CDR3 loop spans 14 amino acids. The germline V gene has CDR1 SGHRS and CDR2 YFSETQ. V was shortened by 6 bases and J by 5 bases, with 17 bases between the two germline ends.

This clonotype came up a few times. This chain joins TRBV19 and TRBJ2-7, with D possibly being TRBD2 (6 bases). The V and J ends lost 6 bases and 2 bases respectively, with 14 bases between them. The CDR3 runs to 14 residues. Germline CDR1 reads LNHDA; CDR2 reads SQIVND (reference sequence). The CDR3 region is CASSGLANAYEQYF. CDR3 nucleotide sequence: TGTGCCAGTAGCGGCCTAGCGAACGCCTACGAGCAGTACTTC.

This clonotype has a count of ten or more. The chain uses TRBV3-1 and TRBJ2-6; no reliable D call. This CDR3 comprises 16 residues. Trimming stripped 3 bases from V and 0 bases from J, with 9 bases between. From germline, CDR1 is LGHDT and CDR2 YNNKEL (reference sequence). The CDR3, as DNA: TGTGCCAGCAGCCAGCAAGCCAGCTCTGGGGCCAACGTCCTGACTTTC. Translation: CASSQQASSGANVLTF.

As regards this clonotype: Possible read error: a much larger clone is one base away. The J gene is TRBJ2-1, the V gene TRBV20-1, with a tentative D call TRBD1 (6 bases). The length of the CDR3 is 17 residues. Per germline, CDR1 DFQATT and CDR2 SNEGSKA (reference sequence). The CDR3 region has the DNA TGCAGTGCGAACACAGGAACAGGGTCGGGTTATATGAATGAGCAGGTCTTC. Residues: CSANTGTGSGYMNEQVF.

CDR3 DNA sequence: TGTGCCAGCAGCTTAGGGCTTTTTATGGACGGGGTGAACACTGAAGCTTTCTTT. It yields the protein CASSLGLFMDGVNTEAFF. The rearrangement uses TRBV7-9 and TRBJ1-1; D remains unclear. Germline CDR1 is SEHNR and CDR2 is FQNEAQ (reference sequence). V shed 1 base and J shed 0 bases, with 18 bases lying between them. The CDR3 loop spans 18 amino acids.

In this sample, this clonotype turned up many times. V usage is TRBV3-1 and J usage is TRBJ2-2; D possibly corresponds to TRBD2 (6 bases). The CDR3 length is 16 residues. Trimming removed 3 bases at V and 1 base at J, with 12 bases between. Germline lookup yields CDR1 LGHDT and CDR2 YNNKEL (reference sequence). This CDR3 is CASSQEGLGNTGELFF. The CDR3 bases are TGTGCCAGCAGCCAGGAGGGACTTGGGAACACCGGGGAGCTGTTTTTT.

This clonotype appeared many times. The chain combines TRBV27 with TRBJ2-7; 7 bases are shared with TRBD2. V lost 6 bases, J lost 5 bases, and 22 bases stayed unmatched. Per germline, CDR1 MNHEY and CDR2 SMNVEV (reference sequence). The CDR3 totals 18 residues. The CDR3 is CASSSGAGIRRVGNEQYF. In DNA form, the CDR3 reads TGTGCCAGCAGCTCCGGAGCGGGAATCAGGAGAGTAGGGAACGAGCAGTACTTC.

This clonotype occurred many times. The V call is TRBV28, the J call TRBJ2-7, with 8 bases matching TRBD2. J was trimmed by 6 bases and V by 5 bases; bases with no gene match: 9. From germline, CDR1 is MDHEN and CDR2 SYDVKM. The CDR3 runs 14 residues. The CDR3 DNA reads TGTGCCAGCAGTCCGGTGGCGGGAGGTACCGAGCAGTACTTC. Protein: CASSPVAGGTEQYF.

In the case of this clonotype: A much larger clone lies one base from this, so it may be a read error. The chain recombines TRBV27 with TRBJ2-5, with D perhaps matching TRBD2 (5 bases). The CDR3 is made up of 15 amino acids. CDR1 MNHEY and CDR2 SMNVEV come from the germline V gene (reference sequence). The V gene lost 3 bases and the J gene lost 2 bases, with 13 bases spanning the gap. CDR3 in amino acids: CASSFWGGGQETQYF. Written as DNA, the CDR3 is TGTGCCAGCAGTTTTTGGGGTGGAGGTCAAGAGACCCAGTACTTC.

This clonotype was seen many times. V and J are TRBV12-3 or TRBV12-4 and TRBJ1-3; the D is unclear. The CDR3 length is 14 residues. The V gene lost 5 bases and the J gene lost 0 bases, with 8 bases spanning the gap. For the CDR3, the DNA is TGTGCCAGCAGTCCCCAGGTCTCTGGAAACACCATATATTTT. Its protein product is CASSPQVSGNTIYF.